These 15 T cell receptor beta chains were sequenced from one sample in a study of OX40 agonist ivuxolimab in advanced cancers. Sequencing was performed with immunoSEQ multiplex PCR; in TCRdb, only in-frame clones are kept and a portion is missing. The table records about 55,000 clones, over 60% of them present only once. Sequencing used CD4+ or CD8+ T cells sorted from blood, obtained in a trial of the OX40 agonist ivuxolimab. These receptors all come from an adult with an advanced solid tumor such as melanoma, head and neck, liver or kidney cancer.

The chain links TRBV27 to TRBJ1-2; no reliable D call. The CDR3 loop spans 13 amino acids. Germline values: CDR1 MNHEY, CDR2 SMNVEV (reference sequence). Trimming shortened V by 5 bases and J by 4 bases, and 11 bases separated the two germline ends. The CDR3: CASSPTPGYGYTF. The CDR3 nucleotides are TGTGCCAGCAGTCCAACGCCAGGCTATGGCTACACCTTC.

V usage is TRBV25-1 and J usage is TRBJ2-5; 11 bases are shared with TRBD1. Per the germline V gene, CDR1 is MGHDK and CDR2 is SYGVNS. With V trimmed by 3 bases and J by 4 bases, 4 bases remained unmatched. CDR3 length: 15 residues. The CDR3 nucleotides read TGTGCCAGCAGTGATCCCGGGACAGGGGGAGAGACCCAGTACTTC. As protein: CASSDPGTGGETQYF.

The chain employs TRBV6-4 and TRBJ2-1, with 12 bases fitting TRBD1. In germline, CDR1 is MRHNA, CDR2 SNTAGT. Trimming removed 6 bases from V and 4 bases from J; junction bases left unmatched: 1. CDR3 size: 14 residues. CDR3 nucleotides: TGTGCCAGCAGGGGACAGGGGGCATACAATGAGCAGTTCTTC. Protein product: CASRGQGAYNEQFF.

The count of this clone is one. This chain links TRBV6-6 with TRBJ2-4, with D possibly matching TRBD2 (5 bases). The germline V and J ends were trimmed by 2 bases and 0 bases, with 11 bases remaining between them. The CDR3 has 16 amino acids. Germline CDR1 reads MNHNY; CDR2 reads SVGAGI (reference sequence). The CDR3 sequence: CASSYGPTRAKNIQYF. In DNA form, the CDR3 reads TGTGCCAGCAGTTACGGACCTACTAGAGCCAAAAACATTCAGTACTTC.

A few counts support this clone. The CDR3 spells CASSSWLPGTGERCTF. The CDR3 region has the DNA TGTGCCAGCAGCTCTTGGCTTCCCGGGACAGGGGAAAGGTGCACCTTC. This chain links TRBV7-9 with TRBJ1-2; 10 nucleotides match TRBD1. Trimming took 4 bases from V and 13 from J; bases not matched to a gene: 18. Per the germline V gene, CDR1 is SEHNR and CDR2 is FQNEAQ (reference sequence). CDR3 length: 16 amino acids.

This sequence joins TRBV5-1 and TRBJ1-2, with D perhaps TRBD1 (5 bases). Trimming took 6 bases from V and 4 from J, leaving 19 bases between them. Per the germline V gene, CDR1 is SGHRS and CDR2 is YFSETQ. CDR3 length equals 15 residues. CDR3 sequence (DNA): TGCGCCAGCAACCCCGGCGGGGCTGTTATCTATGGCTACACCTTC. Amino acids: CASNPGGAVIYGYTF.

This rearrangement joins TRBV10-3 to TRBJ2-1, with unresolved D. The germline V gene encodes CDR1 ENHRY and CDR2 SYGVKD. Trimming stripped 2 bases from V and 4 bases from J, with 6 bases between. This CDR3 is 13 amino acids long. The CDR3 region is CAISEVEYNEQFF. The CDR3 nucleotides are TGTGCCATCAGTGAGGTTGAATACAATGAGCAGTTCTTC.

The J gene is TRBJ1-2, the V gene TRBV27, with TRBD1 as a possible D gene (6 bases). CDR3 length: 15 amino acids. V gave up 2 bases and J gave up 8 bases, with 18 bases separating them. From germline, CDR1 is MNHEY and CDR2 SMNVEV (reference sequence). In DNA form, the CDR3 reads TGTGCCAGCAGTTTAAGGGTACAGGGTTCGGGCGGCTACACCTTC. This encodes CASSLRVQGSGGYTF.

This clone is a singleton in its sample. CDR3: CASSERGPGNTIYF. The CDR3 DNA is TGCGCCAGCAGTGAAAGGGGCCCTGGAAACACCATATATTTT. The rearrangement uses TRBV10-1 and TRBJ1-3; D might be TRBD1 (5 bases). V lost 3 bases and J 2 bases, leaving 8 bases between the germline ends. This CDR3 comprises 14 residues. The germline CDR1 and CDR2 sequences are WNHNN and SYGVQD (reference sequence).

This clone came up once. V usage is TRBV5-8 and J usage is TRBJ2-3, with D tentatively TRBD2 (6 bases). The CDR3 totals 15 residues. Looked up from germline, CDR1 is SGHTS and CDR2 is YDEGEE. V gave up 0 bases and J gave up 1 base, with 9 bases separating them. Here the CDR3 DNA reads TGTGCCAGCAGCTTGGAGCCTAGCGGCACAGATACGCAGTATTTT. Translating gives CASSLEPSGTDTQYF.

This rearrangement joins TRBV7-8 to TRBJ2-2, with D unresolved. The V and J ends lost 1 base and 5 bases respectively, with 5 bases between them. The CDR3 spans 13 residues. The germline V gene encodes CDR1 SGHVS and CDR2 FQNEAQ. CDR3 protein: CASSLEWTGELFF. CDR3 nucleotides: TGTGCCAGCAGCTTAGAGTGGACCGGGGAGCTGTTTTTT. The full variable domain, completed using reference TRBV7-8 and TRBJ2-2, is GAGVSQSPRYKVAKRGQDVALRCDPISGHVSLFWYQQALGQGPEFLTYFQNEAQLDKSGLPSDRFFAERPEGSVSTLKIQRTQQEDSAVYLCASSLEWTGELFFGEGSRLTVL.

This clone occurred once. The V call is TRBV5-1, the J call TRBJ2-7, with 10 bases identical to TRBD2. The CDR3 loop spans 18 amino acids. Losses at the gene ends were 2 bases for V and 0 bases for J; bases not matched to a gene: 11. Germline V gene data show CDR1 as SGHRS and CDR2 as YFSETQ. The CDR3 nucleotides are TGCGCCAGCAGCTTCGGGACTAGCGACGTTTTCGGCTCCTACGAGCAGTACTTC. It is translated as CASSFGTSDVFGSYEQYF.

The chain uses TRBV18 and TRBJ2-7; D is perhaps TRBD1 (6 bases). The CDR3 runs 14 residues. Germline V lookup: CDR1 KGHSH, CDR2 LQKENI. Trimming left V 6 bases short and J 2 bases short, with 14 bases between. CDR3 DNA sequence: TGTGCCAGCTCGAACAGGGTTTCCCCCTACGAGCAGTACTTC. Translated, it gives CASSNRVSPYEQYF.

The J gene is TRBJ2-5, the V gene TRBV29-1; D tentatively fits TRBD1 or TRBD2 (5 bases each). The germline V gene encodes CDR1 SQVTM and CDR2 ANQGSEA. Trimming shortened V by 6 bases and J by 7 bases, and 21 bases separated the two germline ends. The CDR3 is made up of 14 amino acids. The CDR3 spells CSVAGSGGSGTQYF. CDR3 nucleotides: TGCAGCGTGGCAGGGTCTGGGGGAAGTGGGACCCAGTACTTC.

The J gene is TRBJ2-7, the V gene TRBV10-2, with D possibly matching TRBD2 (6 bases). Germline V lookup: CDR1 WSHSY, CDR2 SAAADI. The CDR3 has 16 residues. The germline V and J ends were trimmed by 6 bases and 5 bases, with 23 bases remaining between them. CDR3 nucleotides: TGCGCCAGCAGACCGCAGGCCAGGCTAGCGAAGGACGAGCAGTACTTC. Encoded protein: CASRPQARLAKDEQYF.